Detailed here is one T cell receptor beta chain. The antigen is unknown. V gave up 5 bases and J gave up 4 bases; unmatched junction bases: 9. Germline V gives CDR1 LNHDA, CDR2 SQIVND (reference sequence). The CDR3 is 15 residues long. This table comes from immunoSEQ multiplex PCR, and its TCRdb copy is limited to in-frame clones, with some not included. This table holds approximately 100,000 clones, 75% to 90% found once. The sample belongs to a study of T cell responses to AZD1222 COVID-19 vaccine. Study-level points and caveats: Baseline seropositives among AZD1222 recipients totaled only 5 or 6. Donors were chiefly white British, with a greater number of females, and clonal diversity was perhaps underestimated.

Material: peripheral blood, obtained on day 0 of AZD1222 vaccination. This receptor was identified in an adult in good health. The rearrangement uses TRBV19 and TRBJ2-5; 8 nucleotides line up with TRBD2. In DNA form, the CDR3 reads TGTGCCAGTAGTCCTACGGGAGGGCCCGCAGAGACCCAGTACTTC. Its translation is CASSPTGGPAETQYF.